The 24 T cell receptor beta chains presented below share a single source sample, sequenced in a study of control samples from healthy donors and cancer patients (TCRdb year 2020). The method was the immunoSEQ multiplex PCR assay. Here the immuneACCESS table is served through TCRdb, limited to in-frame sequences with V and J called. Missing clones are a known gap in these copies; in checked studies unresolved V genes cover under half, and the rest lacks a known reason. This sample gives 98,000 or so clones in total; approximately 81% of them show up just once. The top ten hold about 10% of the sample. The sample taken for sequencing was blood. These receptors were collected from a woman in her thirties in good health.

V gene TRBV5-4 combines with J gene TRBJ2-5, with 11 bases identical to TRBD2. This CDR3 region has 15 residues. With V trimmed by 4 bases and J by 5 bases, 7 bases remained unmatched. From germline, CDR1 is SGHNT and CDR2 YYREEE (reference sequence). The CDR3 loop is CASSPGTSGVETQYF. The DNA for the CDR3 is TGTGCCAGCAGCCCAGGGACTAGCGGAGTGGAGACCCAGTACTTC.

The V call is TRBV4-2, the J call TRBJ2-6; D not certain. This CDR3 is built from 16 residues. Germline lookup yields CDR1 LGHNA and CDR2 YNFKEQ. V was shortened by 4 bases and J by 2 bases, with 12 bases between the two germline ends. The CDR3 sequence is CASSRTPGAGANVLTF. The CDR3 nucleotides read TGTGCCAGCAGCCGGACCCCCGGAGCTGGGGCCAACGTCCTGACTTTC.

The genes are TRBV3-1 (or the pseudogene TRBV3-2) and TRBJ2-3; D uncertain. Deletions cut 2 bases from V and 6 bases from J, with 9 bases between. The CDR3 extends over 13 amino acids. Germline V gene lookup returns CDR1 LGHDT and CDR2 YNNKEL (reference sequence). The CDR3 nucleotides are TGTGCCAGCAGCCAAACCCCGATGGATACGCAGTATTTT. It encodes CASSQTPMDTQYF.

The CDR3 nucleotides are TGTGCCAGCAGCTGGGTGTCGGTAGCGGGGAGTTACAATGAGCAGTTCTTC. This sequence encodes CASSWVSVAGSYNEQFF. The rearrangement links TRBV7-8 to TRBJ2-1; the match to TRBD2 covers 8 bases. The ends lost 4 bases at V and 4 bases at J; junction bases unmatched: 12. This CDR3 is built from 17 residues. The germline V gene encodes CDR1 SGHVS and CDR2 FQNEAQ.

V gene TRBV18 combines with J gene TRBJ1-2; D call uncertain. Germline loops: CDR1 KGHSH, CDR2 LQKENI. CDR3 length: 14 amino acids. Trimming shortened V by 0 bases and J by 2 bases, and 7 bases separated the two germline ends. CDR3 DNA sequence: TGTGCCAGCTCACCACCACTCCAGAACTATGGCTACACCTTC. Residues: CASSPPLQNYGYTF.

The rearrangement uses TRBV10-1 and TRBJ2-3, with 10 positions matching TRBD2. CDR3 length equals 13 residues. CDR1 is WNHNN and CDR2 is SYGVQD in the germline V gene (reference sequence). The CDR3 here is CASSGGVTDTQYF. Written as DNA, the CDR3 is TGCGCTTCAAGCGGGGGGGTCACAGATACGCAGTATTTT.

The chain couples TRBV10-3 to TRBJ2-5; 7 bases are a match to TRBD2. CDR1 is ENHRY, CDR2 SYGVKD, per germline. This CDR3 contains 14 residues. Trimming removed 10 bases from V and 5 bases from J; junction bases left unmatched: 13. The chain's CDR3 is CANPAGGGGETQYF. CDR3 bases: TGTGCCAACCCCGCGGGTGGGGGAGGGGAGACCCAGTACTTC.

The chain combines TRBV5-8 with TRBJ1-3; D unclear. Germline values: CDR1 SGHTS, CDR2 YDEGEE. Trimming took off 1 base at V and 5 bases at J, with 4 bases between the two ends. This CDR3 spans 12 amino acids. CDR3 in amino acids: CASSLNRNTIYF. DNA of the CDR3: TGTGCCAGCAGCTTGAATCGAAACACCATATATTTT.

The rearrangement uses TRBV5-1 and TRBJ2-5; TRBD1 agrees at 9 bases. Per germline, CDR1 SGHRS and CDR2 YFSETQ. There are 16 residues in the CDR3. V gave up 0 bases and J gave up 5 bases; unmatched junction bases: 8. The CDR3 spells CASSLGTGTGTETQYF. The CDR3 coding sequence is TGCGCCAGCAGCTTGGGGACCGGGACAGGGACGGAGACCCAGTACTTC.

This chain links TRBV6-5 with TRBJ1-1; perhaps TRBD1 as D (6 bases). This CDR3 spans 15 amino acids. Germline V gene lookup returns CDR1 MNHEY and CDR2 SVGAGI. The V and J ends lost 4 bases and 2 bases respectively, with 14 bases between them. The CDR3 DNA is TGTGCCAGCAGTTCCAGACAGGTCCATAACACTGAAGCTTTCTTT. Its translation: CASSSRQVHNTEAFF.

The CDR3 coding sequence is TGTGCCAGTAGTATAGCGCGAACAGTCCACGAGCAGTACTTC. Amino acids: CASSIARTVHEQYF. V usage is TRBV19 and J usage is TRBJ2-7; D gene unclear. Trimming took 1 base from V and 5 from J, leaving 12 bases between them. CDR1 LNHDA and CDR2 SQIVND come from the germline V gene (reference sequence). The CDR3 totals 14 residues.

The sample holds a few counts of this clone. V gene TRBV6-6 combines with J gene TRBJ1-1, with TRBD1 as a possible D gene (5 bases). The CDR3 has 16 residues. Trimming removed 1 base at V and 0 bases at J, with 12 bases between. Germline CDR1 and CDR2: MNHNY and SVGAGI (reference sequence). CDR3 residues: CASSYWPQGLNTEAFF. CDR3 nucleotide sequence: TGTGCCAGCAGTTACTGGCCCCAGGGACTGAACACTGAAGCTTTCTTT.

About this clone itself: Different DNA sequences within this sample yield the same CDR3. The chain uses TRBV27 and TRBJ2-7; weak D call: TRBD2 (5 bases). This CDR3 comprises 14 residues. V was clipped by 0 bases and J by 1 base, with 7 bases between them. Germline CDR1 reads MNHEY; CDR2 reads SMNVEV (reference sequence). In DNA, the CDR3 is TGTGCCAGCAGTTTATCCCGGGGTTCCTACGAGCAGTACTTC. It encodes CASSLSRGSYEQYF.

The CDR3 region has the DNA TGTGCCAGCAGCTTAGTCGGGGAGGAGGTTGGCGAGCAGTACTTC. Translating it yields CASSLVGEEVGEQYF. This chain connects TRBV7-8 to TRBJ2-7, with a weak D call TRBD2 (6 bases). V lost 1 base to trimming and J lost 6 bases, with 16 bases between them. CDR1 and CDR2 (germline): SGHVS, FQNEAQ. The CDR3 consists of 15 residues.

The chain links TRBV7-2 to TRBJ1-6; 8 nucleotides match TRBD1. Unmatched junction bases numbered 11, after V lost 4 bases and J lost 0 bases. This CDR3 contains 19 residues. The germline V gene has CDR1 SGHTA and CDR2 FQGNSA. This CDR3 reads CASSSRGRGTSSYNSPLHF. The CDR3, as DNA: TGTGCCAGCAGCTCCAGGGGGCGCGGGACGAGCTCCTATAATTCACCCCTCCACTTT.

The rearrangement uses TRBV2 and TRBJ2-3, with 7 positions matching TRBD1. Germline V gives CDR1 SNHLY, CDR2 FYNNEI. The junction had 2 bases not matched to a gene; V was cut back by 7 bases and J by 4 bases. The CDR3 has 12 amino acids. CDR3 in amino acids: CASTDRADTQYF. CDR3 DNA: TGTGCCAGCACCGACAGGGCAGATACGCAGTATTTT.

The rearrangement joins TRBV6-6 to TRBJ2-7, with D possibly matching TRBD2 (6 bases). V lost 6 bases and J 2 bases, leaving 14 bases between the germline ends. CDR1 is MNHNY, CDR2 SVGAGI, per germline (reference sequence). The CDR3 is 14 residues long. The CDR3 nucleotides read TGTGCCAGCAGACCGCGGGACGGAGCCTACGAGCAGTACTTC. Translated: CASRPRDGAYEQYF.

The V and J genes are TRBV4-3 and TRBJ2-6, with TRBD1 matching over 8 bases. CDR1 is LGHNA, CDR2 YSLEER, per germline. This CDR3 contains 15 residues. V was clipped by 4 bases and J by 2 bases; unmatched bases: 1. DNA of the CDR3: TGCGCCAGCAGCCTGACAGGGGCTGGGGCCAACGTCCTGACTTTC. As protein: CASSLTGAGANVLTF.

V gene TRBV2 combines with J gene TRBJ1-5, with D possibly being TRBD1 (6 bases). The CDR3 extends over 13 amino acids. The V end lost 7 bases, the J end lost 5 bases, and 12 bases lay between the germline ends. CDR1 is SNHLY and CDR2 is FYNNEI in the germline V gene. The CDR3 loop reads CASNRGGDQPQHF. The CDR3 DNA reads TGTGCCAGCAACCGGGGGGGCGATCAGCCCCAGCATTTT.

The chain joins TRBV6-5 to TRBJ2-2; TRBD1 aligns across 9 bases. Per germline, CDR1 MNHEY and CDR2 SVGAGI. The CDR3 length is 16 residues. V shed 2 bases, J shed 7 bases, and the junction held 8 bases outside the gene matches. CDR3 bases: TGTGCCAGCAGTTACAAACCGGGACAGGGCTTCGGGGAGCTGTTTTTT. This gives the protein CASSYKPGQGFGELFF.

This clone was seen only once. The rearrangement joins TRBV10-1 to TRBJ1-6; D is possibly TRBD1 (5 bases). Germline CDR1 is WNHNN and CDR2 is SYGVQD (reference sequence). The V gene lost 6 bases and the J gene lost 9 bases, with 12 bases spanning the gap. This CDR3 has 13 residues. The DNA of the CDR3 is TGCGCCAGCAGCCAGCAGGGTGGTTCACCCCTCCACTTT. Its translation is CASSQQGGSPLHF.

This clone showed up just once. The V call is TRBV12-3 or TRBV12-4, the J call TRBJ2-3, with D unclear. The CDR3 sequence is 13 residues long. Trimming left V 5 bases short and J 0 bases short, with 6 bases between. CDR3 in amino acids: CASSAASTDTQYF. In nucleotides, the CDR3 is TGTGCCAGCAGTGCGGCGAGCACAGATACGCAGTATTTT.

The chain recombines TRBV10-3 with TRBJ1-1; D not resolved. In germline, CDR1 is ENHRY, CDR2 SYGVKD. V lost 6 bases and J 11 bases, leaving 19 bases between the germline ends. This CDR3 contains 13 residues. The CDR3 coding sequence is TGTGCCATCAGGGACGGAACGCTTGATGTGGCTTTCTTT. Translated, it gives CAIRDGTLDVAFF.

The chain employs TRBV19 and TRBJ2-3, with D perhaps matching TRBD2 (5 bases). The ends were cut back, 8 bases at V and 2 bases at J, with 17 bases in the middle. The CDR3 is made up of 15 amino acids. Germline V gene data show CDR1 as LNHDA and CDR2 as SQIVND (reference sequence). In DNA form, the CDR3 reads TGTGCCAGTGGAGTCGGGAAGGGAGACACAGATACGCAGTATTTT. It is translated as CASGVGKGDTDTQYF.